The 25 T cell receptor beta chains given below trace back to one sample, sequenced in a study of blood T cell repertoires in COVID-19. Assay: immunoSEQ multiplex PCR; the TCRdb copy retains only in-frame clones and omits some. The sample carries approximately 94,000 clones, 90% to 95% recorded once. The sample consisted of peripheral blood. Receptors were obtained from a man aged 45-65 years with active COVID-19.

The V call is TRBV2, the J call TRBJ1-2; D unresolved. This CDR3 contains 11 residues. Germline assignment: CDR1 SNHLY and CDR2 FYNNEI. V lost 7 bases and J 6 bases, leaving 9 bases between the germline ends. In DNA, the CDR3 is TGTGCCAGCAAACTCGAGGATGGCTACACCTTC. Its protein is CASKLEDGYTF. The full variable domain, in which reference TRBV2 and TRBJ1-2 provide the parts outside the CDR3, is EPEVTQTPSHQVTQMGQEVILRCVPISNHLYFYWYRQILGQKVEFLVSFYNNEISEKSEIFDDQFSVERPDGSNFTLKIRSTKLEDSAMYFCASKLEDGYTFGSGTRLTVV.

The J gene is TRBJ2-5, the V gene TRBV2; the match to TRBD2 covers 12 bases. The J segment lost 3 bases and the V segment lost 4 bases, leaving 3 bases of the junction unmatched. Germline V lookup: CDR1 SNHLY, CDR2 FYNNEI. The CDR3 consists of 15 residues. CDR3 in DNA: TGTGCCAGCAGTGGGACTAGCGGGGCAAAAGAGACCCAGTACTTC. Amino acids: CASSGTSGAKETQYF.

V usage is TRBV5-1 and J usage is TRBJ2-5; TRBD2 aligns across 8 bases. Germline V lookup: CDR1 SGHRS, CDR2 YFSETQ. The ends lost 1 base at V and 1 base at J; junction bases unmatched: 3. This CDR3 comprises 15 residues. The CDR3 region is CASSLTGTSQETQYF. In DNA form, the CDR3 reads TGCGCCAGCAGCTTGACCGGGACTAGCCAAGAGACCCAGTACTTC.

The V gene is TRBV5-4, the J gene TRBJ2-7, with D perhaps TRBD1 (7 bases). Germline-derived CDR1 and CDR2 are SGHNT and YYREEE (reference sequence). V was pared by 3 bases and J by 3 bases, with 16 bases between. CDR3 size: 15 residues. The CDR3 loop reads CASSSNRGGSYEQYF. In DNA, the CDR3 is TGTGCCAGCAGCTCAAACAGGGGAGGAAGCTACGAGCAGTACTTC.

This sequence joins TRBV9 and TRBJ2-2, with 9 bases identical to TRBD2. The germline gives CDR1 SGDLS, CDR2 YYNGEE. The CDR3 length is 16 residues. The junction had 3 bases not matched to a gene; V was cut back by 3 bases and J by 0 bases. DNA of the CDR3: TGTGCCAGCAGCGACTGGACTAGCGCGAACACCGGGGAGCTGTTTTTT. Translating it yields CASSDWTSANTGELFF. The variable domain in full, completed from reference TRBV9 and TRBJ2-2, reads DSGVTQTPKHLITATGQRVTLRCSPRSGDLSVYWYQQSLDQGLQFLIQYYNGEERAKGNILERFSAQQFPDLHSELNLSSLELGDSALYFCASSDWTSANTGELFFGEGSRLTVL.

This sequence joins TRBV27 and TRBJ2-1, with 8 bases fitting TRBD1. CDR1 is MNHEY and CDR2 is SMNVEV in the germline V gene (reference sequence). The CDR3 covers 14 residues. The ends lost 6 bases at V and 7 bases at J; junction bases unmatched: 8. For the CDR3, the DNA is TGTGCCAGCAGCCGACAGGGGAACGAGAATGAGCAGTTCTTC. As protein: CASSRQGNENEQFF.

The chain recombines TRBV27 with TRBJ2-2; 13 bases fit TRBD2. The junction had 6 bases not matched to a gene; V was cut back by 5 bases and J by 6 bases. The CDR3 runs to 16 residues. The germline V gene has CDR1 MNHEY and CDR2 SMNVEV (reference sequence). The CDR3 loop reads CASSPTSGGSAGELFF. The CDR3, as DNA: TGTGCCAGCAGTCCGACTAGCGGGGGGTCGGCCGGGGAGCTGTTTTTT.

The rearrangement links TRBV19 to TRBJ1-2; D unresolved. V lost 1 base and J lost 5, with 17 bases in between. The CDR3 is made up of 16 amino acids. Germline CDR1 reads LNHDA; CDR2 reads SQIVND (reference sequence). Written as DNA, the CDR3 is TGTGCCAGTAGTATAGCTTCATTAAGGTCGACTTATGGCTACACCTTC. Translating gives CASSIASLRSTYGYTF. Based on the CDR3 plus reference TRBV19 and TRBJ1-2, the full variable domain is DGGITQSPKYLFRKEGQNVTLSCEQNLNHDAMYWYRQDPGQGLRLIYYSQIVNDFQKGDIAEGYSVSREKKESFPLTVTSAQKNPTAFYLCASSIASLRSTYGYTFGSGTRLTVV.

There are a few counts of this clone. The chain recombines TRBV7-3 with TRBJ2-7, with 8 positions matching TRBD1. V was clipped by 2 bases and J by 4 bases; unmatched bases: 1. Germline CDR1 reads SGHTA; CDR2 reads FQGTGA. This CDR3 comprises 13 residues. The CDR3 DNA sequence: TGTGCCAGCAGCTTAGACAGGGGATACGAGCAGTACTTC. Translation gives CASSLDRGYEQYF.

V usage is TRBV27 and J usage is TRBJ2-6; TRBD2 matches at 13 bases. J gave up 2 bases and V 0 bases, and 10 bases lay outside the gene matches. Germline assignment: CDR1 MNHEY and CDR2 SMNVEV (reference sequence). The CDR3 length is 21 residues. The CDR3 here is CASSLSLGLAGALTGANVLTF. In nucleotides, the CDR3 is TGTGCCAGCAGTTTATCTCTTGGACTAGCGGGAGCTCTTACTGGGGCCAACGTCCTGACTTTC.

CDR3 coding DNA: TGTGCCAGCATAGGGACAGGGTCCTACGAGCAGTACGTC. Protein sequence: CASIGTGSYEQYV. The chain employs TRBV6-5 and TRBJ2-7, with 9 positions matching TRBD1. CDR1 is MNHEY and CDR2 is SVGAGI in the germline V gene. The V gene end was trimmed by 7 bases and the J gene end by 1 base; junction bases not matched to a gene: 2. The CDR3 extends over 13 amino acids.

This clone has more than one count but fewer than ten. J is TRBJ1-5 and V is TRBV6-6, with 11 bases aligning to TRBD1. Germline V CDR1 and CDR2: MNHNY, SVGAGI (reference sequence). Trimming cost V 5 bases and J 1 base; bases outside gene matches: 10. The CDR3 covers 18 residues. The CDR3 DNA reads as TGTGCCAGCAGTCGCCGGGACAGGGGGAAGGGAAGCAATCAGCCCCAGCATTTT. Translating gives CASSRRDRGKGSNQPQHF.

This clone was observed a single time. The CDR3 coding sequence is TGTGCCAGCAGTTTAACGCGACAGAGCTATGGCTACACCTTC. As protein: CASSLTRQSYGYTF. The V gene is TRBV27, the J gene TRBJ1-2; maybe TRBD1 (5 bases). Trimming took 2 bases from V and 4 from J, leaving 11 bases between them. The germline gives CDR1 MNHEY, CDR2 SMNVEV (reference sequence). The length of the CDR3 is 14 residues.

This chain uses TRBV3-1 (or the pseudogene TRBV3-2) with TRBJ1-2; 10 bases agree with TRBD1. The V gene end was trimmed by 4 bases and the J gene end by 6 bases; junction bases not matched to a gene: 2. The CDR3 consists of 13 residues. Germline V gives CDR1 LGHDT, CDR2 YNNKEL (reference sequence). CDR3 nucleotide sequence: TGTGCCAGCAGCCTTGGGACAGGGGATGGCTACACCTTC. As protein: CASSLGTGDGYTF.

The rearrangement links TRBV6-5 to TRBJ2-1, with D perhaps TRBD2 (5 bases). V lost 8 bases and J 0 bases, leaving 14 bases between the germline ends. The CDR3 spans 15 residues. Germline CDR1 reads MNHEY; CDR2 reads SVGAGI. The CDR3 DNA reads TGTGCCAGCGGACCCGCTGGGAGCTCCTACAATGAGCAGTTCTTC. It translates to CASGPAGSSYNEQFF.

J is TRBJ2-1 and V is TRBV9; TRBD2 agrees at 10 bases. Per the germline V gene, CDR1 is SGDLS and CDR2 is YYNGEE. The CDR3 is made up of 17 amino acids. The V and J ends lost 0 bases and 7 bases, in that order; junction bases with no gene match: 10. The CDR3 here is CASSVVASGGTRNEQFF. Written as DNA, the CDR3 is TGTGCCAGCAGCGTAGTGGCTAGCGGGGGCACGAGGAATGAGCAGTTCTTC.

This clone has only one observation. The chain couples TRBV5-4 to TRBJ1-2; D remains ambiguous. Trimming pared 2 bases from V and 2 bases from J, leaving 10 bases between. The CDR3 has 14 amino acids. Germline-derived CDR1 and CDR2 are SGHNT and YYREEE (reference sequence). The CDR3 nucleotides read TGTGCCAGCAGCTTCAGCGGTACCAACTATGGCTACACCTTC. Protein product: CASSFSGTNYGYTF. Looking up the rest from reference TRBV5-4 and TRBJ1-2 gives the full variable domain: ETGVTQSPTHLIKTRGQQVTLRCSSQSGHNTVSWYQQALGQGPQFIFQYYREEENGRGNFPPRFSGLQFPNYSSELNVNALELDDSALYLCASSFSGTNYGYTFGSGTRLTVV.

The chain employs TRBV11-2 and TRBJ2-1, with 11 bases aligning to TRBD2. J lost 7 bases, V lost 2 bases, and 7 bases had no gene match. The CDR3 runs 16 residues. Germline lookup yields CDR1 SGHAT and CDR2 FQNNGV. The CDR3 coding sequence is TGTGCCAGCAGCTTACCCATAGCGGGAGGGCCGAATGAGCAGTTCTTC. Translation gives CASSLPIAGGPNEQFF.

This chain uses TRBV5-1 with TRBJ2-3, with unresolved D. Germline V gene sequence: CDR1 SGHRS, CDR2 YFSETQ. The CDR3 totals 15 residues. With 0 bases removed from V and 2 bases from J, the gap between germline ends came to 10 bases. CDR3 in amino acids: CASSLESISTDTQYF. CDR3 DNA sequence: TGCGCCAGCAGCTTGGAGAGTATATCCACAGATACGCAGTATTTT.

The V and J genes are TRBV3-1 (or the pseudogene TRBV3-2) and TRBJ1-5; 7 nucleotides align to TRBD1. The CDR3 is 14 residues long. Germline CDR1 reads LGHDT; CDR2 reads YNNKEL (reference sequence). V dropped 4 bases and J dropped 2; count of bases not matched to a gene: 2. The CDR3 sequence is CASSRGTGNQPQHF. In DNA form, the CDR3 reads TGTGCCAGCAGCCGGGGGACAGGCAATCAGCCCCAGCATTTT.

The genes are TRBV7-2 and TRBJ1-2, with a weak D call TRBD1 (6 bases). Trimming pared 3 bases from V and 4 bases from J, leaving 15 bases between. The CDR3 has 15 residues. Germline V lookup: CDR1 SGHTA, CDR2 FQGNSA. CDR3 protein: CASSFTGYRGYGYTF. The DNA of the CDR3 is TGTGCCAGCAGCTTCACAGGGTACCGGGGCTATGGCTACACCTTC.

The V call is TRBV24-1, the J call TRBJ2-1; 9 bases align to TRBD1. Germline V gives CDR1 KGHDR, CDR2 SFDVKD. The junction had 10 bases not matched to a gene; V was cut back by 8 bases and J by 9 bases. This CDR3 is built from 14 residues. The CDR3 loop reads CATKGTGRSGEQFF. Here the CDR3 DNA reads TGTGCCACCAAGGGGACAGGGAGATCCGGTGAGCAGTTCTTC.

The chain uses TRBV19 and TRBJ1-5; no definite D call. Germline V CDR1 and CDR2: LNHDA, SQIVND (reference sequence). CDR3 length equals 14 residues. Trimming removed 6 bases at V and 5 bases at J, with 14 bases between. The CDR3 region is CASRPLGGYQPQHF. In nucleotides, the CDR3 is TGTGCCAGTAGGCCACTAGGAGGCTATCAGCCCCAGCATTTT.

The genes are TRBV7-9 and TRBJ1-1, with D unresolved. This CDR3 comprises 15 residues. Per the germline V gene, CDR1 is SEHNR and CDR2 is FQNEAQ (reference sequence). V was clipped by 8 bases and J by 8 bases, with 24 bases between them. The CDR3 region has the DNA TGTGCCAGCCACCCCCGGTGGTCCAGCAGCGCGGAAGCTTTCTTT. This codes for CASHPRWSSSAEAFF.

This chain connects TRBV2 to TRBJ2-5; 10 bases map to TRBD2. From germline, CDR1 is SNHLY and CDR2 FYNNEI. The CDR3 has 14 residues. The J segment lost 7 bases and the V segment lost 3 bases, leaving 5 bases of the junction unmatched. The CDR3 region is CASSDVAGGGTQYF. The CDR3 DNA reads as TGTGCCAGCAGTGATGTAGCGGGGGGTGGGACCCAGTACTTC.